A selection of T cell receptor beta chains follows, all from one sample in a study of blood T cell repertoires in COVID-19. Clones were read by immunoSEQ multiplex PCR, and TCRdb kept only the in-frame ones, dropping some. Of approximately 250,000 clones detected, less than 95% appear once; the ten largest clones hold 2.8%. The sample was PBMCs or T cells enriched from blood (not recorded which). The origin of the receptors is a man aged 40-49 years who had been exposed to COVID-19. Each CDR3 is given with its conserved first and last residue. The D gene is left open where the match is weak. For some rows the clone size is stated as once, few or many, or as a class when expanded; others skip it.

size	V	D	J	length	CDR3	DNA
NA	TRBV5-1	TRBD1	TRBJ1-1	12	CASSPGQARAFF	TGCGCCAGCAGCCCTGGACAGGCACGGGCTTTCTTT
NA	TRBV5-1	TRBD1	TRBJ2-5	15	CASSTGQGLQETQYF	TGCGCCAGCAGCACCGGACAGGGGCTCCAAGAGACCCAGTACTTC
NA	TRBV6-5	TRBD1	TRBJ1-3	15	CASGLDRGSGNTIYF	TGTGCCAGCGGATTGGACAGGGGGTCTGGAAACACCATATATTTT
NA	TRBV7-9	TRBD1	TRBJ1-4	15	CASSFWTGGDEKLFF	TGTGCCAGCAGCTTCTGGACAGGGGGTGATGAAAAACTGTTTTTT
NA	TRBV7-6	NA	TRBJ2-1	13	CASSLSGYNEQFF	TGTGCCAGCAGCTTATCAGGGTACAATGAGCAGTTCTTC
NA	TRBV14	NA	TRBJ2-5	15	CASSPGGGTGETQYF	TGTGCCAGCAGCCCCGGAGGCGGGACGGGGGAGACCCAGTACTTC
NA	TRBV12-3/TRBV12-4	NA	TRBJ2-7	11	CASSRLYEQYF	TGTGCCAGCAGTCGTCTCTACGAGCAGTACTTC
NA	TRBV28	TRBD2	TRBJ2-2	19	CASRLMGLAGGTNTGELFF	TGTGCCAGCAGGCTTATGGGACTAGCGGGAGGTACAAACACCGGGGAGCTGTTTTTT
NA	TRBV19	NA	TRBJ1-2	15	CASSIIGGQNYGYTF	TGTGCCAGTAGTATAATTGGTGGACAGAACTATGGCTACACCTTC
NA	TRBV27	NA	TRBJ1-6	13	CASKQVYGSPLHF	TGTGCCAGCAAGCAAGTCTACGGTTCACCCCTCCACTTT
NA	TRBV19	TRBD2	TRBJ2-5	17	CASKYGGNRHAQETQYF	TGTGCCTCAAAATACGGGGGGAACAGACACGCCCAAGAGACCCAGTACTTC
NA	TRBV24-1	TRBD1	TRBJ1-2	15	CATSDPGTGVDGYTF	TGTGCCACCAGTGACCCCGGGACAGGGGTCGATGGCTACACCTTC
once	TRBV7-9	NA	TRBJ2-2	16	CASSLIQGLDTGELFF	TGTGCCAGCAGCTTAATCCAGGGATTAGACACCGGGGAGCTGTTTTTT
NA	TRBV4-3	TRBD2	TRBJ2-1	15	CASSQASGTNNEQFF	TGCGCCAGCAGCCAAGCTAGCGGGACGAACAATGAGCAGTTCTTC
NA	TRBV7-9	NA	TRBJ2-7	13	CASKEEGAGEQYF	TGTGCCAGCAAGGAGGAGGGGGCGGGAGAGCAGTACTTC
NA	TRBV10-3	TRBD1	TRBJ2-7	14	CATRQDRVSYEQYF	TGTGCCACCCGCCAGGACAGGGTCTCCTACGAGCAGTACTTC
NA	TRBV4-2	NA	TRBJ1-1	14	CASSQVYGDTEAFF	TGTGCCAGCAGCCAAGTTTACGGGGACACTGAAGCTTTCTTT
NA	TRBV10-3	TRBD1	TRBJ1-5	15	CAISQDRGSNQPQHF	TGTGCCATCAGTCAGGACAGGGGAAGCAATCAGCCCCAGCATTTT
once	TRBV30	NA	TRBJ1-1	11	CAWRQGPEAFF	TGTGCCTGGAGGCAGGGCCCTGAAGCTTTCTTT
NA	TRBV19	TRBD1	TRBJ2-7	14	CASSIGTGRYEQYF	TGTGCCAGTAGTATCGGGACAGGGCGGTACGAGCAGTACTTC
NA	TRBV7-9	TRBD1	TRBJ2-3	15	CASSRRTGSTDTQYF	TGTGCCAGCAGCCGGAGGACAGGGAGCACAGATACGCAGTATTTT
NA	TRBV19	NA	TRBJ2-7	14	CASSTELTVLEQYF	TGTGCCAGTAGTACTGAATTGACAGTCCTCGAGCAGTACTTC
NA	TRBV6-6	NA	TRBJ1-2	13	CASDLEGNYGYTF	TGTGCCAGCGATTTGGAGGGTAACTATGGCTACACCTTC
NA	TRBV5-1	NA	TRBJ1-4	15	CASSLAGQNNEKLFF	TGCGCCAGCAGCTTGGCAGGGCAGAATAATGAAAAACTGTTTTTT
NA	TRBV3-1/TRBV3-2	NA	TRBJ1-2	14	CASSQANAGRGYTF	TGTGCCAGCAGCCAAGCAAATGCAGGGCGAGGCTACACCTTC
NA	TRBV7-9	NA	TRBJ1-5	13	CASSRDLHQPQHF	TGTGCCAGCAGCCGGGACTTACATCAGCCCCAGCATTTT
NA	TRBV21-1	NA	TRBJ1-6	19	CASSFNRAVWWSYNSPLHF	TGTGCCAGCAGCTTTAACCGCGCTGTATGGTGGTCCTATAATTCACCCCTCCACTTT
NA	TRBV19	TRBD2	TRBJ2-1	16	CASSIWGGSSYNEQFF	TGTGCCAGTAGTATTTGGGGCGGGAGCTCCTACAATGAGCAGTTCTTC
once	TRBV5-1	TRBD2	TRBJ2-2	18	CASSTGLAGGPITGELFF	TGCGCCAGCAGCACGGGACTAGCGGGAGGGCCGATCACCGGGGAGCTGTTTTTT
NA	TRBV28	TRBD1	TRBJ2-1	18	CASSMGQGGPLIYNEQFF	TGTGCCAGCAGCATGGGACAGGGGGGTCCCTTGATTTACAATGAGCAGTTCTTC
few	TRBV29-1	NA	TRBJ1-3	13	CSVEGSPRNTIYF	TGCAGCGTTGAAGGCAGTCCTCGAAACACCATATATTTT
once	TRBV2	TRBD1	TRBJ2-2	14	CASTRQGNTGELFF	TGTGCCAGCACCCGACAGGGAAACACCGGGGAGCTGTTTTTT
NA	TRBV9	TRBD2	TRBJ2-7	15	CASSVGVAGAHEQYF	TGTGCCAGCAGCGTAGGCGTAGCGGGAGCCCACGAGCAGTACTTC
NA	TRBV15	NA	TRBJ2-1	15	CATSRDLSRGNEQFF	TGTGCCACCAGCAGAGATCTAAGCAGGGGCAATGAGCAGTTCTTC
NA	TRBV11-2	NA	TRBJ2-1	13	CASSPVAGHEQFF	TGTGCCAGCAGCCCCGTTGCGGGTCATGAGCAGTTCTTC
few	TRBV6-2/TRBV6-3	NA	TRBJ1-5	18	CASSSPAGTKRQGKPQHF	TGTGCCAGCAGTTCCCCAGCGGGTACGAAAAGGCAAGGGAAGCCCCAGCATTTT
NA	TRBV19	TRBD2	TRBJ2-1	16	CASSIVLAGGRNEQFF	TGTGCCAGTAGTATAGTGCTAGCGGGAGGGCGCAATGAGCAGTTCTTC
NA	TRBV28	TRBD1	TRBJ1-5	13	CASSRTGRQPQHF	TGTGCCAGCAGCCGGACAGGACGACAGCCCCAGCATTTT
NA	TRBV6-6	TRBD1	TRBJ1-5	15	CASSYWTGREQPQHF	TGTGCCAGCAGTTACTGGACAGGGCGCGAGCAGCCCCAGCATTTT
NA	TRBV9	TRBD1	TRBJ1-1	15	CASSAPDRVNTEAFF	TGTGCCAGCAGCGCCCCGGACAGGGTGAACACTGAAGCTTTCTTT
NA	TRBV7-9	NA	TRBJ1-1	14	CASSSGTLNTEAFF	TGTGCCAGCAGCTCCGGGACTCTGAACACTGAAGCTTTCTTT
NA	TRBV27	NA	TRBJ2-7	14	CASSWDFLSEEQYF	TGTGCCAGCAGTTGGGACTTCCTATCCGAGGAGCAGTACTTC
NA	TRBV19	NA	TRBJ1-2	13	CASSIGGHYGYTF	TGTGCCAGTAGTATAGGAGGGCATTATGGCTACACCTTC
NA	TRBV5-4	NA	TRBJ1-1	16	CASSPNPGTMNTEAFF	TGTGCCAGCAGCCCGAATCCCGGGACAATGAACACTGAAGCTTTCTTT
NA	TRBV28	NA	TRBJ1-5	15	CASSLFKGITQPQHF	TGTGCCAGCAGTTTATTTAAGGGGATTACTCAGCCCCAGCATTTT
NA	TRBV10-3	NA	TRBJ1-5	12	CAIKQDNQPQHF	TGTGCCATCAAGCAGGACAATCAGCCCCAGCATTTT
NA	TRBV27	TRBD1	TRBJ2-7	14	CASSLMDRSYEQYF	TGTGCCAGCAGTTTAATGGACAGGTCCTACGAGCAGTACTTC
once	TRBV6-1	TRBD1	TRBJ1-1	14	CASSEPTGVNEAFF	TGTGCCAGCAGTGAGCCGACAGGGGTAAATGAAGCTTTCTTT
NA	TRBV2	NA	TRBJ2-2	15	CASSEVGPGTGELFF	TGTGCCAGCAGTGAGGTCGGCCCGGGGACCGGGGAGCTGTTTTTT
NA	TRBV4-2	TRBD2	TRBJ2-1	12	CASSPTSHEQFF	TGTGCCAGCAGTCCGACTAGCCATGAGCAGTTCTTC